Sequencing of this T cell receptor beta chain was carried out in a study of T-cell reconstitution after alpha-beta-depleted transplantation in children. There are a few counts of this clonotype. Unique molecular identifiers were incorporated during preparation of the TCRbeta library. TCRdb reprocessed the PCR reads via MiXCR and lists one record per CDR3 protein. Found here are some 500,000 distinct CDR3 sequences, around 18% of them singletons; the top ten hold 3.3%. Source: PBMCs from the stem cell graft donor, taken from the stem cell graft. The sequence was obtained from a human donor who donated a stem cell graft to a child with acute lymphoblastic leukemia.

The CDR3 protein is CASSEGTSNYGYTF. Written as DNA, the CDR3 is TGTGCCAGCAGTGAAGGGACATCTAACTATGGCTACACCTTC. This rearrangement joins TRBV25-1 to TRBJ1-2, with D possibly TRBD1 on 6 matching bases. Germline V gives CDR1 MGHDK, CDR2 SYGVNS. The CDR3 runs to 14 residues. V was cut by 2 bases and J by 0 bases, with 7 bases left in between.